The rows below give T cell receptor beta chains drawn from one sample of a study of blood T cell repertoires in COVID-19. The method was immunoSEQ multiplex PCR; TCRdb's version includes in-frame clones alone and lacks a portion of them. The repertoire has roughly 73,000 clones, 70% to 80% of them found once; the top ten carry 15% to 18%. The sample consisted of peripheral blood. The receptors stem from a human donor in a cohort sampled during active COVID-19. The conserved cysteine and the conserved F or W are not part of the CDR3 here. Fields, in order: J gene, V gene, D gene, CDR3 length, CDR3 protein. A D gene is named only where the DNA matches it firmly.

j_gene: TRBJ1-1; v_gene: TRBV29-1; d_gene: NA; len: 11; CDR3aa: SAGGQLNTEAF
j_gene: TRBJ1-2; v_gene: TRBV29-1; d_gene: NA; len: 12; CDR3aa: SVVWQGLLYGYT
j_gene: TRBJ2-7; v_gene: TRBV12-3/TRBV12-4; d_gene: TRBD2; len: 11; CDR3aa: ASTRAGAYEQY
j_gene: TRBJ2-1; v_gene: TRBV19; d_gene: NA; len: 15; CDR3aa: ASKLRGGGSYYNEQF
j_gene: TRBJ2-3; v_gene: TRBV2; d_gene: TRBD2; len: 13; CDR3aa: AKGGTSGSTDTQY
j_gene: TRBJ1-6; v_gene: TRBV9; d_gene: NA; len: 12; CDR3aa: ASSVESGARPLH
j_gene: TRBJ2-2; v_gene: TRBV5-4; d_gene: NA; len: 11; CDR3aa: ASSLARGGELF
j_gene: TRBJ1-5; v_gene: TRBV28; d_gene: TRBD1; len: 10; CDR3aa: ASSLGTGVGH
j_gene: TRBJ2-1; v_gene: TRBV4-1; d_gene: TRBD2; len: 14; CDR3aa: ASSQRTSATYNEQF
j_gene: TRBJ1-3; v_gene: TRBV6-5; d_gene: NA; len: 13; CDR3aa: ASRPSRGIGNTIY
j_gene: TRBJ1-4; v_gene: TRBV5-1; d_gene: NA; len: 14; CDR3aa: ASSLNSGAKGEKLF
j_gene: TRBJ1-2; v_gene: TRBV11-2; d_gene: NA; len: 16; CDR3aa: ASSLDLPNTGSTEGYT
j_gene: TRBJ2-7; v_gene: TRBV7-9; d_gene: NA; len: 12; CDR3aa: ASSYSDNSYEQY
j_gene: TRBJ1-2; v_gene: TRBV11-2; d_gene: TRBD1; len: 13; CDR3aa: ASSQAGQGIYGYT
j_gene: TRBJ2-7; v_gene: TRBV7-8; d_gene: TRBD2; len: 15; CDR3aa: ASSLLASGSRSYEQY
j_gene: TRBJ1-2; v_gene: TRBV6-6; d_gene: NA; len: 14; CDR3aa: ASSPTPPQALGGYT
j_gene: TRBJ1-5; v_gene: TRBV7-8; d_gene: NA; len: 17; CDR3aa: ASSLVGSQGLYGNQPQH
j_gene: TRBJ2-7; v_gene: TRBV3-1/TRBV3-2; d_gene: TRBD2; len: 15; CDR3aa: ASSRGTGLAGSYEQY
j_gene: TRBJ2-7; v_gene: TRBV7-2; d_gene: TRBD2; len: 12; CDR3aa: ASSLSGRSYEQY
j_gene: TRBJ1-6; v_gene: TRBV28; d_gene: TRBD1; len: 13; CDR3aa: ASRPQGAGDSPLH
j_gene: TRBJ1-4; v_gene: TRBV4-2; d_gene: NA; len: 13; CDR3aa: ASSPLRGSNEKLF
j_gene: TRBJ1-5; v_gene: TRBV12-5; d_gene: TRBD1; len: 12; CDR3aa: ASGPGQGNQPQH
j_gene: TRBJ1-6; v_gene: TRBV7-6; d_gene: NA; len: 13; CDR3aa: ASSLGVGGNSPLH
j_gene: TRBJ1-2; v_gene: TRBV28; d_gene: NA; len: 12; CDR3aa: ASSSTALRNGYT
j_gene: TRBJ1-3; v_gene: TRBV19; d_gene: NA; len: 12; CDR3aa: ASSIDLAGNTIY
j_gene: TRBJ1-2; v_gene: TRBV6-6; d_gene: NA; len: 10; CDR3aa: ATERGGHGYT
j_gene: TRBJ2-7; v_gene: TRBV6-2/TRBV6-3; d_gene: NA; len: 13; CDR3aa: ASSYSRTGAYEQY
j_gene: TRBJ2-7; v_gene: TRBV29-1; d_gene: NA; len: 13; CDR3aa: SVKRGRDEVYEQY
j_gene: TRBJ1-3; v_gene: TRBV5-6; d_gene: NA; len: 13; CDR3aa: ASSYDTGSGNTIY
j_gene: TRBJ2-7; v_gene: TRBV5-4; d_gene: NA; len: 14; CDR3aa: ASSLGSGQGHDEQY
j_gene: TRBJ2-7; v_gene: TRBV11-2; d_gene: NA; len: 10; CDR3aa: ASSLGRYEQY
j_gene: TRBJ1-4; v_gene: TRBV28; d_gene: TRBD1; len: 14; CDR3aa: ATSIPGQGNDEKLF
j_gene: TRBJ1-1; v_gene: TRBV3-1/TRBV3-2; d_gene: NA; len: 12; CDR3aa: ASSQDARSTEAF
j_gene: TRBJ2-1; v_gene: TRBV5-1; d_gene: NA; len: 14; CDR3aa: ASSLTPGGSYNEQF
j_gene: TRBJ2-1; v_gene: TRBV5-1; d_gene: NA; len: 13; CDR3aa: ASSLANGPQHEQF
j_gene: TRBJ2-7; v_gene: TRBV5-1; d_gene: TRBD1; len: 11; CDR3aa: ASSWGTGYEQY
j_gene: TRBJ1-4; v_gene: TRBV6-1; d_gene: NA; len: 13; CDR3aa: ASSELRGVDEKLF
j_gene: TRBJ1-2; v_gene: TRBV24-1; d_gene: NA; len: 13; CDR3aa: ATSTAGLTIDGYT
j_gene: TRBJ2-7; v_gene: TRBV18; d_gene: TRBD2; len: 11; CDR3aa: ASSPGLAREQY